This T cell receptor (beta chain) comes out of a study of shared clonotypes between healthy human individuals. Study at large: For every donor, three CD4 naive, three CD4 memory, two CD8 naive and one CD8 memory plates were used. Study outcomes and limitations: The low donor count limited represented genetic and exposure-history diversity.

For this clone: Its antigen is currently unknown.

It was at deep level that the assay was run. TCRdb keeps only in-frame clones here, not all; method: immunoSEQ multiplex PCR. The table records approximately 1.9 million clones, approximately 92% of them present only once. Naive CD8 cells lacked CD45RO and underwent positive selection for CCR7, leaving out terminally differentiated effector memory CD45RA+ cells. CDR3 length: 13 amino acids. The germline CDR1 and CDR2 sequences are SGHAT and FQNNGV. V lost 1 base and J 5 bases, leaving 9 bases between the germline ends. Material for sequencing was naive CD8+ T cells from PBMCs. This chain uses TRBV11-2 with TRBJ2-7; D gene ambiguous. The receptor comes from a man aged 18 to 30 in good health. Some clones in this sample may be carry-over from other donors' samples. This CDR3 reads CASSLVGLDEQYF. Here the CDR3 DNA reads TGTGCCAGCAGCTTAGTGGGTCTAGACGAGCAGTACTTC.